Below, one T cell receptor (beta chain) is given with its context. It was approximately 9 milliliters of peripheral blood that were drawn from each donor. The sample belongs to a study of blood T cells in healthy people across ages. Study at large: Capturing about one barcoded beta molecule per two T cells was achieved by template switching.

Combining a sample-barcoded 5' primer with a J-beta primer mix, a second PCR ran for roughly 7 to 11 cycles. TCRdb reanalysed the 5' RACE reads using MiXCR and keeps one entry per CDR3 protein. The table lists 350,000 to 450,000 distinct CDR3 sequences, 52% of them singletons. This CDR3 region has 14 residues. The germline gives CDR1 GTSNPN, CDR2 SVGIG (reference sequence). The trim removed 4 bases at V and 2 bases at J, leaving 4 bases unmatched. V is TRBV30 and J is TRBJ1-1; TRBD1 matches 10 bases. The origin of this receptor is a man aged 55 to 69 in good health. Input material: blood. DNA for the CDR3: TGTGCCTGGAAGGGGACAGGGGTAAACACTGAAGCTTTCTTT. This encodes CAWKGTGVNTEAFF. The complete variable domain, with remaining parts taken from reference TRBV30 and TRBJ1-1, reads SQTIHQWPATLVQPVGSPLSLECTVEGTSNPNLYWYRQAAGRGLQLLFYSVGIGQISSEVPQNLSASRPQDRQFILSSKKLLLSDSGFYLCAWKGTGVNTEAFFGQGTRLTVV.